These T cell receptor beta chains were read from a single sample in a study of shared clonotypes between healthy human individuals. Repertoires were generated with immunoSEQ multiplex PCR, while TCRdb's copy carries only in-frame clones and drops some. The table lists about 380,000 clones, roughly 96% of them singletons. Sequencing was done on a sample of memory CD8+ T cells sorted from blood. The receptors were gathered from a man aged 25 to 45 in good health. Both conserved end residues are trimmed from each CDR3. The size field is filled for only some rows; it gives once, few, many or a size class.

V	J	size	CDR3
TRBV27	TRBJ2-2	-	ASSPLGEAAELF
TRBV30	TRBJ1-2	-	AWSPFDRLTNYGYT
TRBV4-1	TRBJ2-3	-	ASSQGTLRDPFVARGTDTQY
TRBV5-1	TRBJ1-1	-	ASSHDSLAEAF
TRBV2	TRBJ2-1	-	ASRERPARLNEQF
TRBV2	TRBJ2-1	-	ASREKGNIVTEQF
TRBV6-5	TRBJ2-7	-	ASSYRDSYEQY
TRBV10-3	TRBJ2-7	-	AISAGLSYEQY
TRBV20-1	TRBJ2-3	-	SCRRTDTQY
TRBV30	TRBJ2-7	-	AWSVGRITY
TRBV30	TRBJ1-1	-	AWELRNGQFTEAF
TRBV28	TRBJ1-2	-	ASSLGTVGGYT
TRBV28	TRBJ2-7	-	ASSLSTYYEQY
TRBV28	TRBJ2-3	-	ASSLLSLTDTQY
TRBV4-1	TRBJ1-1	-	ASSQGAGARTEAF
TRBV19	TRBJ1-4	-	ASSDYRGEKLF
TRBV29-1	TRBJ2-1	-	SVPQGSGYNEQF
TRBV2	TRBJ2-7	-	ASSARIGLAGFSYEQY
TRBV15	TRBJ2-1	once	ATSSVTSGSKYEQF
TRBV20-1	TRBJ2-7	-	SGGSSYEQY
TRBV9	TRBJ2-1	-	ASSERDRPRYEQF
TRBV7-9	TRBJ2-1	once	ASSLAGGPPYNEQF
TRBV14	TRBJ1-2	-	ASSQVDRAGYGYT
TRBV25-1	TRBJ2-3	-	ASSEGLLASTDTQY
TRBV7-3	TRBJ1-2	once	ASSFRGTDYGYT
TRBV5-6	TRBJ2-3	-	ASIADTQY
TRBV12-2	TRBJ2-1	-	ASRLETGPYNEQF
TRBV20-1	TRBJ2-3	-	SASLKDTQY
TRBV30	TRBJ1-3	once	AWSPRQGDIFNSGNTIY
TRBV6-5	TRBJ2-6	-	ASSYSGFSGANVLT
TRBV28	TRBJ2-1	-	ASRQGSYNEQF
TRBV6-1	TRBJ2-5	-	ASSGRGGETQY
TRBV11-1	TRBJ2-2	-	ASSLGPPTGELF